This T cell receptor beta chain was identified in a study of shared clonotypes between healthy human individuals. V trimming: 3 bases; J trimming: 9 bases; junction bases outside the gene matches: 8. The length of the CDR3 is 16 residues. The germline V gene has CDR1 SGHAT and CDR2 FQNNGV. Method: immunoSEQ multiplex PCR; TCRdb's copy keeps in-frame clones and lacks some. The sample lists approximately 2.1 million clones, approximately 95% occurring once. V usage is TRBV11-2 and J usage is TRBJ1-4; TRBD1 matches at 12 bases. The source of this sequence is a man between 18 and 29 years old in good health. Some clones in this sample may be carry-over from other donors' samples. The sample consisted of naive CD4+ T cells from PBMCs. Subset meaning: CD45RA+ positively selected. The DNA for the CDR3 is TGTGCCAGCAGCTTCGTCCGGGACAGGGGGCTTAAAAAACTGTTTTTT. Its protein is CASSFVRDRGLKKLFF.